The 9 T cell receptor beta chains below come from one sample, sequenced in a study of technical replicates of blood from a handful of donors (dated 2017 in TCRdb). Library method: the immunoSEQ multiplex PCR assay. This is the immuneACCESS table as TCRdb keeps it, with only in-frame sequences that have V and J called. A part of the clones is gone; compared with another copy, unresolved V genes explain less than half, and the rest is unexplained. This sample has roughly 70,000 clones in its table, and approximately 94% of those were observed once. The ten largest clones represent approximately 0.4% of the sample. The sequenced material came from T cells isolated from PBMCs. All receptors come from a human donor in good health.

In its sample, this clone was seen a few times. This chain connects TRBV7-8 to TRBJ1-1; D may be TRBD1 (5 bases). This CDR3 has 13 residues. Germline assignment: CDR1 SGHVS and CDR2 FQNEAQ. Trimming removed 5 bases at V and 1 base at J, with 8 bases between. CDR3 region: CASSLDRNTEAFF. The CDR3 nucleotides read TGTGCCAGCAGCCTTGACAGGAACACTGAAGCTTTCTTT.

The chain recombines TRBV9 with TRBJ1-2; no definite D call. The CDR3 consists of 15 residues. Deletions cut 4 bases from V and 0 bases from J, with 13 bases between. Germline V gene data show CDR1 as SGDLS and CDR2 as YYNGEE. CDR3 amino acids: CASSTAAIANYGYTF. In nucleotides, the CDR3 is TGTGCCAGCAGCACCGCAGCGATAGCTAACTATGGCTACACCTTC.

The chain couples TRBV5-1 to TRBJ2-3; 10 positions match TRBD1. Germline CDR1 and CDR2: SGHRS and YFSETQ. This CDR3 has 15 residues. The junction had 5 bases not matched to a gene; V was cut back by 4 bases and J by 3 bases. The CDR3 spells CASSTGQGETDTQYF. CDR3 sequence (DNA): TGCGCCAGCAGCACAGGACAGGGGGAGACAGATACGCAGTATTTT.

The V gene is TRBV9, the J gene TRBJ1-4, with a possible D match to TRBD1 (5 bases). V was shortened by 4 bases and J by 3 bases, with 16 bases between the two germline ends. The CDR3 loop spans 16 amino acids. CDR1 and CDR2 from the germline V gene are SGDLS and YYNGEE. As DNA, the CDR3 is TGTGCCAGCAGCAGGTCTGGGGGGGATCCTAATGAAAAACTGTTTTTT. Translating gives CASSRSGGDPNEKLFF.

V gene TRBV11-3 combines with J gene TRBJ2-7; 10 nucleotides align to TRBD1. CDR1 is SGHNT and CDR2 is YENEEA in the germline V gene. Trimming removed 5 bases from V and 3 bases from J; junction bases left unmatched: 7. The length of the CDR3 is 15 residues. CDR3 amino acids: CASSAETGGFYEQYF. CDR3 sequence (DNA): TGTGCCAGCAGCGCCGAGACAGGGGGCTTCTACGAGCAGTACTTC.

The V call is TRBV9, the J call TRBJ2-3, with D possibly being TRBD2 (5 bases). CDR3 length equals 15 residues. Germline V gives CDR1 SGDLS, CDR2 YYNGEE. Trimming cost V 0 bases and J 0 bases, with 8 bases left between them. This chain's CDR3 is CASSVVLASTDTQYF. The CDR3 bases are TGTGCCAGCAGCGTAGTCCTAGCTAGCACAGATACGCAGTATTTT.

The rearrangement uses TRBV4-1 and TRBJ2-1; 10 positions match TRBD2. The V gene's germline CDR1 is MGHRA and CDR2 YSYEKL. Trimming took 6 bases from V and 4 from J; bases not matched to a gene: 6. The CDR3 spans 15 residues. The CDR3 is CASSQREGWYNEQFF. The CDR3 region has the DNA TGCGCCAGCAGTCAGCGGGAGGGTTGGTACAATGAGCAGTTCTTC.

This chain joins TRBV30 and TRBJ2-6, with 7 nucleotides matching TRBD1. CDR3 length equals 18 residues. Looked up from germline, CDR1 is GTSNPN and CDR2 is SVGIG (reference sequence). Germline trimming cut 2 bases from V and 0 bases from J; bases unmatched to any gene: 10. The CDR3 nucleotides are TGTGCCTGGAGTACCCTTCGGACAGGACGCTCTGGGGCCAACGTCCTGACTTTC. Its protein is CAWSTLRTGRSGANVLTF.

This chain joins TRBV7-3 and TRBJ2-7; maybe TRBD1 (6 bases). Per the germline V gene, CDR1 is SGHTA and CDR2 is FQGTGA. V was shortened by 5 bases and J by 5 bases, with 13 bases between the two germline ends. CDR3 length equals 13 residues. The CDR3 reads CASSNTGSDEQYF. As DNA, the CDR3 is TGTGCCAGCAGCAATACAGGGTCCGACGAGCAGTACTTC.